This TCR beta chain was obtained from a study of blood T cell repertoires in COVID-19. Study-wide background: The United States, Italy and Spain were the sources of the acute and convalescent COVID-19 samples. The analysed material was cDNA or gDNA that came from T cells, B-cell-depleted T cells, or PBMCs.

The CDR3 sequence is 18 residues long. V trimming: 1 base; J trimming: 5 bases; junction bases outside the gene matches: 12. Data came from immunoSEQ multiplex PCR; TCRdb stores just in-frame clones and leaves some out. Of approximately 100,000 clones in the sample, about 82% were seen once. Sequences were obtained from peripheral blood. The TCR comes from a man older than 75 with COVID-19, enrolled during active disease. The rearrangement uses TRBV23-1 and TRBJ2-2; TRBD1 matches at 8 bases. TRBV23-1 is treated as an ORF (open reading frame) with a function not yet certain. CDR3 coding DNA: TGCGCCAGCAGTCAATGGACCTTGTCAGGGGGCAGGACCGGGGAGCTGTTTTTT. Protein: CASSQWTLSGGRTGELFF.